The 3 T cell receptor beta chains below all came from one sample that was sequenced in a study of cytomegalovirus exposure and HLA in healthy donors. The table came from immunoSEQ multiplex PCR; TCRdb's copy has only in-frame clones and leaves some out. The table has 65,000 to 80,000 clones, roughly 94% seen once. Sequencing was carried out using PBMCs. These receptors came from a woman aged 18-29 years in good health and CMV-seropositive.

This sequence joins TRBV6-5 and TRBJ1-1; 7 bases fit TRBD1. The CDR3 consists of 15 residues. The germline gives CDR1 MNHEY, CDR2 SVGAGI. V lost 0 bases and J lost 11; bases outside the gene matches: 12. The CDR3 reads CASSYSTSQGGQAFF. As DNA, the CDR3 is TGTGCCAGCAGTTACTCGACGTCGCAGGGGGGTCAGGCTTTCTTT.

A single count supports this clone. The chain uses TRBV29-1 and TRBJ2-5; TRBD1 might be the D (6 bases). This CDR3 comprises 11 residues. CDR1 is SQVTM, CDR2 ANQGSEA, per germline. V was pared by 4 bases and J by 4 bases, with 7 bases between. This CDR3 reads CSVAGVETQYF. For the CDR3, the DNA is TGCAGCGTTGCAGGGGTAGAGACCCAGTACTTC.

V and J are TRBV5-1 and TRBJ2-1; tentative D call: TRBD2 (6 bases). The germline V gene has CDR1 SGHRS and CDR2 YFSETQ. This CDR3 contains 15 residues. V dropped 0 bases and J dropped 6 bases, with 13 bases sitting between them. As DNA, the CDR3 is TGCGCCAGCAGCTTGGTCTCCGGGAGAGGCAATGAGCAGTTCTTC. Translation gives CASSLVSGRGNEQFF. Full variable domain (missing parts from reference TRBV5-1 and TRBJ2-1): KAGVTQTPRYLIKTRGQQVTLSCSPISGHRSVSWYQQTPGQGLQFLFEYFSETQRNKGNFPGRFSGRQFSNSRSEMNVSTLELGDSALYLCASSLVSGRGNEQFFGPGTRLTVL.